This TCR beta chain was documented in a study of response to subunit inactivated influenza vaccine. One entry per CDR3 protein, called by TCRdb with MiXCR from the RT-PCR reads. Among around 710,000 distinct CDR3 sequences listed, around 13% were seen once. The germline V gene encodes CDR1 SGHAT and CDR2 FQNNGV. This CDR3 region has 13 residues. J lost 7 bases, V lost 5 bases, and 3 bases had no gene match. A note on this clonotype: Its antigen is not identified.

Regarding the study as a whole: Authors suggested each seasonal influenza vaccination recruits few new T cells.

This material consisted of PBMCs from blood, taken around two weeks before vaccination. The TCR comes from a man aged 45-65 years who received an inactivated influenza vaccine. The chain recombines TRBV11-2 with TRBJ1-4; 8 bases agree with TRBD1. This chain's CDR3 is CASSQGAGEKLFF. The DNA for the CDR3 is TGTGCCAGCAGCCAGGGGGCCGGTGAAAAACTGTTTTTT.